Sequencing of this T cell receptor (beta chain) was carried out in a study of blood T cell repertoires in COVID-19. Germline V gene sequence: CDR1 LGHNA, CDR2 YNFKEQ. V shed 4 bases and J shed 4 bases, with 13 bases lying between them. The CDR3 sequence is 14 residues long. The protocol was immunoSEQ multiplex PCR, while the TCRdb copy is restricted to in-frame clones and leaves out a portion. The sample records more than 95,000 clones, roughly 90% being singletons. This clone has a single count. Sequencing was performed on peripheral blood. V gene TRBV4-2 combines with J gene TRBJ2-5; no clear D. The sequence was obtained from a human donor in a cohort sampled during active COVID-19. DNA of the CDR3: TGTGCCAGCAGCCCTTCTAAAACCCTAGAGACCCAGTACTTC. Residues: CASSPSKTLETQYF.